Listed below are T cell receptor beta chains from one sample, sequenced in a study of Graves' ophthalmopathy and Graves' hyperthyroidism. TCRdb reprocessed the multiplex PCR reads via MiXCR and lists one record per CDR3 protein. Counted here are 260,000 or so distinct CDR3 sequences, around 50% occurring once; the ten biggest clones make up 40% to 55%. The specimen sequenced was peripheral blood. Receptor source: an adult man with Graves' ophthalmopathy. The CDR3 runs from the conserved cysteine through the conserved F or W. The order of the fields is CDR3 length, clone size, V gene, CDR3 protein. Expanded clones are given a class, and other clones once, few, many or no size at all.

16,.,TRBV19,CASSFGGRRLDQPQHF
13,many,TRBV2,CASSELVGNTIYF
14,many,TRBV15,CATSRDGSSQPQHF
13,.,TRBV20-1,CSASSIYNSPLHF
13,medium-sized,TRBV20-1,CSASAGSNQPQHF
16,.,TRBV4-3,CASSQGQGRSLYGYTF
14,few,TRBV6-1,CASTGTGEIQPQHF
14,few,TRBV12-3/TRBV12-4,CASSAGTYRYEQYF
14,once,TRBV11-2,CASRTGTVNYGYTF
11,.,TRBV2,CASSRDREQYF
13,few,TRBV12-5,CASGLEAGQPQHF
14,.,TRBV4-1,CASSPGVANYGYTF
12,few,TRBV5-1,CASTKGVDGYTF
14,.,TRBV14,CASSRLGAPETQYF
16,.,TRBV19,CASSSDPVSGTGELFF
13,few,TRBV7-2,CASSLLKEETQYF
12,many,TRBV10-3,CAISEPLYGYTF
15,few,TRBV10-2,CASSAEAGVTYEQYF
13,.,TRBV12-3/TRBV12-4,CASSHGSIYEQYF
17,.,TRBV25-1,CASSDVFYDFPEETQYF
11,few,TRBV20-1,CSAGTGDEAFF
15,.,TRBV9,CASSPWGGASTEAFF
14,.,TRBV10-3,CAIRGTGATGELFF
14,.,TRBV7-9,CASSLRHSDQPQHF
14,.,TRBV7-8,CASSLASEPAGLFF
15,.,TRBV6-1,CASSKDRGGTYEQYF
14,.,TRBV7-9,CASSSLDRPSGYTF
15,.,TRBV9,CASSLADRLGETQYF
11,.,TRBV7-2,CASSNTYEQYF
14,.,TRBV2,CASSDRGFGSPLHF
15,.,TRBV12-3/TRBV12-4,CASSDSSSYQETQYF
16,few,TRBV4-1,CASSQARGGGSETQYF
14,.,TRBV6-2/TRBV6-3,CASSYTGPPYEQYF
17,.,TRBV4-2,CASSQDWLAGGPGELFF
14,few,TRBV20-1,CSASPVGRHYGYTF
15,many,TRBV19,CASSRTGGKNTEAFF
16,.,TRBV10-3,CAISEPGQGSTGELFF
16,.,TRBV6-5,CASSYSLLADTGELFF
13,.,TRBV12-3/TRBV12-4,CASSVAPGDGYTF